The 10 T cell receptor beta chains below come from one sample, sequenced in a study of radiotherapy plus CTLA-4 blockade in lung cancer. Some clones are missing from TCRdb's copy, which holds only in-frame ones; the method was immunoSEQ multiplex PCR. This table has about 95,000 clones, approximately 85% appearing once. Sequencing used peripheral blood, obtained from a patient treated with radiotherapy plus ipilimumab. Receptors were obtained from a human donor with non-small cell lung cancer who had a partial response to radiotherapy plus ipilimumab.

The chain carries TRBV6-4 and TRBJ1-1; unclear D gene. Germline CDR1 is MRHNA and CDR2 is SNTAGT. V was clipped by 7 bases and J by 4 bases, with 22 bases between them. CDR3 size: 16 residues. CDR3 bases: TGTGCCAGCACCAGATTGGCGGGAGGGATGACCACTGAAGCTTTCTTT. Its protein product is CASTRLAGGMTTEAFF.

The gene calls are TRBV2 and TRBJ1-1; D may be TRBD1 (5 bases). V shed 6 bases and J shed 5 bases, with 19 bases lying between them. The CDR3 consists of 15 residues. Germline values: CDR1 SNHLY, CDR2 FYNNEI. CDR3 amino acids: CASRTWMSGGTEAFF. The CDR3 nucleotides are TGTGCCAGCAGGACTTGGATGTCGGGGGGGACTGAAGCTTTCTTT.

The chain is built from TRBV10-1 and TRBJ2-3; possibly TRBD1 for D (5 bases). The CDR3 spans 13 residues. From germline, CDR1 is WNHNN and CDR2 SYGVQD (reference sequence). The V end was cut by 2 bases, the J end by 6 bases, with 9 bases between. The CDR3 is CASSETKGDTQYF. The DNA for the CDR3 is TGCGCCAGCAGTGAGACGAAGGGGGATACGCAGTATTTT.

This chain links TRBV5-1 with TRBJ1-2; 7 bases fit TRBD1. Germline CDR1 and CDR2: SGHRS and YFSETQ. V shed 7 bases and J 10 bases; nucleotides not matched to a gene: 13. The CDR3 extends over 13 amino acids. CDR3 in DNA: TGCGCCAGCCGACAGACTGACAGGGACAACTACACCTTC. Translating it yields CASRQTDRDNYTF.

J is TRBJ2-1 and V is TRBV18; 9 nucleotides align to TRBD2. Germline trimming cut 3 bases from V and 7 bases from J; bases unmatched to any gene: 7. This CDR3 spans 15 amino acids. Germline assignment: CDR1 KGHSH and CDR2 LQKENI. CDR3 in DNA: TGTGCCAGCTCACCGGCAGCGGGGGGCGGGAATGAGCAGTTCTTC. This codes for CASSPAAGGGNEQFF.

This rearrangement joins TRBV5-4 to TRBJ2-5; D possibly corresponds to TRBD2 (7 bases). CDR3 length: 14 amino acids. CDR1 and CDR2 (germline): SGHNT, YYREEE (reference sequence). The V and J ends lost 3 bases and 3 bases respectively, with 12 bases between them. The chain's CDR3 is CASSSGGGEETQYF. For the CDR3, the DNA is TGTGCCAGCAGCTCGGGCGGGGGCGAAGAGACCCAGTACTTC.

The chain carries TRBV7-3 and TRBJ2-5; D call uncertain. V dropped 1 base and J dropped 2 bases, with 5 bases sitting between them. Germline loops: CDR1 SGHTA, CDR2 FQGTGA. The CDR3 covers 13 residues. The CDR3 is CASSLRSQETQYF. CDR3 DNA sequence: TGTGCCAGCAGCTTAAGGAGTCAAGAGACCCAGTACTTC.

The chain has TRBV10-3 and TRBJ2-7; TRBD1 agrees at 8 bases. The germline CDR1 and CDR2 sequences are ENHRY and SYGVKD. Trimming removed 8 bases from V and 3 bases from J; junction bases left unmatched: 9. The CDR3 has 14 residues. The chain's CDR3 is CAIGGDRSRYEQYF. The CDR3 region has the DNA TGTGCCATCGGAGGGGACAGGTCACGCTACGAGCAGTACTTC.

The rearrangement links TRBV14 to TRBJ1-2; TRBD1 is a possible D gene (5 bases). The CDR3 extends over 14 amino acids. The germline gives CDR1 SGHDN, CDR2 FVKESK. V lost 0 bases and J lost 3, with 8 bases in between. CDR3 protein: CASSQDRADYGYTF. The DNA of the CDR3 is TGTGCCAGCAGCCAAGACAGGGCGGACTATGGCTACACCTTC.

The chain uses TRBV7-9 and TRBJ1-6; D remains unclear. The V end was cut by 2 bases, the J end by 0 bases, with 8 bases between. Germline lookup yields CDR1 SEHNR and CDR2 FQNEAQ (reference sequence). The length of the CDR3 is 16 residues. Here the CDR3 DNA reads TGTGCCAGCAGCTTATCGGGGAGCTCCTATAATTCACCCCTCCACTTT. Protein sequence: CASSLSGSSYNSPLHF. The complete variable domain, with remaining parts taken from reference TRBV7-9 and TRBJ1-6, reads DTGVSQNPRHKITKRGQNVTFRCDPISEHNRLYWYRQTLGQGPEFLTYFQNEAQLEKSRLLSDRFSAERPKGSFSTLEIQRTEQGDSAMYLCASSLSGSSYNSPLHFGNGTRLTVT.